The 17 T cell receptor beta chains listed next were all sequenced from one sample in a study of blood T cells in healthy people across ages. Next came a second PCR, run for about 6 to 12 cycles, which used a sample-barcoded 5' primer along with a J-beta primer mix. TCRdb used MiXCR to reprocess the 5' RACE reads, holding one entry per CDR3 protein. The sample lists fewer than 600,000 distinct CDR3 sequences; roughly a quarter were seen once. These sequences were also reported in another study, on T cells of mothers and their children.

Sequencing used blood. Source of these receptors: a boy aged 2 to 10 in good health.

V gene TRBV12-3 or TRBV12-4 combines with J gene TRBJ1-1; D gene unclear. The CDR3 has 12 residues. V dropped 3 bases and J dropped 0 bases, with 2 bases sitting between them. This chain's CDR3 is CASSFLNTEAFF. The DNA for the CDR3 is TGTGCCAGCAGTTTTTTGAACACTGAAGCTTTCTTT.

This clonotype occurred a few times. The V and J genes are TRBV18 and TRBJ1-5; 7 nucleotides agree with TRBD1. Germline assignment: CDR1 KGHSH and CDR2 LQKENI. The CDR3 runs to 14 residues. J was trimmed by 3 bases and V by 3 bases; bases with no gene match: 2. The CDR3 bases are TGTGCCAGCTCACCCGACAGGGTCAATCAGCCCCAGCATTTT. This codes for CASSPDRVNQPQHF.

The chain couples TRBV5-1 to TRBJ2-3; D is unclear. CDR1 and CDR2 (germline): SGHRS, YFSETQ. The CDR3 contains 14 residues. The V end was cut by 6 bases, the J end by 0 bases, with 11 bases between. For the CDR3, the DNA is TGCGCCAGCAAGTCAACGCCTAGCACAGATACGCAGTATTTT. It specifies CASKSTPSTDTQYF.

V gene TRBV6-5 combines with J gene TRBJ2-2; D perhaps matches TRBD1 (6 bases). The CDR3 sequence is 13 residues long. V dropped 3 bases and J dropped 7 bases, with 9 bases sitting between them. The germline V gene has CDR1 MNHEY and CDR2 SVGAGI. The CDR3 here is CASSYGTSGELFF. CDR3 DNA: TGTGCCAGCAGTTATGGGACAAGCGGGGAGCTGTTTTTT.

The chain carries TRBV7-2 and TRBJ2-4, with 10 bases aligning to TRBD2. This CDR3 region has 17 residues. V shed 4 bases and J 7 bases; nucleotides not matched to a gene: 13. From germline, CDR1 is SGHTA and CDR2 FQGNSA. This CDR3 reads CASSSLSGRSIWNIQYF. The CDR3 coding sequence is TGTGCCAGCAGCTCACTTAGCGGGAGGAGTATTTGGAACATTCAGTACTTC.

This clonotype was seen a handful of times. J is TRBJ1-5 and V is TRBV12-3 or TRBV12-4, with 9 bases that match TRBD1. V shed 4 bases, J shed 6 bases, and the junction held 4 bases outside the gene matches. This CDR3 is built from 14 residues. The CDR3 bases are TGTGCCAGCAGTTCCGACAGGGGGTTTCAGCCCCAGCATTTT. Translation: CASSSDRGFQPQHF.

Points on this clonotype: Sequence at one end of the junction differs from germline and may be a read error. The rearrangement links TRBV7-7 to TRBJ2-1; D remains unclear. The length of the CDR3 is 17 residues. Germline V CDR1 and CDR2: SSHAT, FNYEAQ (reference sequence). The CDR3 coding sequence is TGTGCTAGCAGCTTAGGCCCAAGGAAAAGCTCCTACAATGAGCAGTTCTTC. This codes for CASSLGPRKSSYNEQFF.

This clonotype was counted only a few times. The J gene is TRBJ2-5, the V gene TRBV6-2 or TRBV6-3, with 7 bases identical to TRBD2. V gave up 2 bases and J gave up 10 bases; unmatched junction bases: 10. CDR1 MNHEY and CDR2 SVGEGT come from the germline V gene. The CDR3 covers 14 residues. CDR3 sequence: CASSYDNSGGVQYF. CDR3 nucleotides: TGTGCCAGCAGTTACGACAACTCGGGGGGAGTCCAGTACTTC.

The V call is TRBV6-1, the J call TRBJ2-1; D tentatively fits TRBD1 or TRBD2 (5 bases each). CDR3 length: 16 amino acids. Per the germline V gene, CDR1 is MNHNS and CDR2 is SASEGT. V was clipped by 8 bases and J by 15 bases, with 32 bases between them. CDR3 in amino acids: CASGDAWGIGGHASFF. CDR3 bases: TGTGCCAGCGGCGACGCATGGGGCATCGGAGGACATGCCTCGTTCTTC.

This rearrangement joins TRBV20-1 to TRBJ1-1; 7 bases match TRBD1. This CDR3 comprises 17 residues. V was clipped by 0 bases and J by 2 bases; unmatched bases: 12. Germline V gives CDR1 DFQATT, CDR2 SNEGSKA (reference sequence). The CDR3 is CSARDTSKGQFNTEAFF. In DNA, the CDR3 is TGCAGTGCTAGAGACACATCGAAGGGACAGTTCAACACTGAAGCTTTCTTT.

This clonotype has only a few counts. The chain's CDR3 is CASSLSSGGLATMGYTF. The CDR3 region has the DNA TGTGCCAGCAGTTTATCGTCCGGGGGGCTCGCAACTATGGGCTACACCTTC. The chain links TRBV27 to TRBJ1-2; D possibly corresponds to TRBD1 (6 bases). Germline V gene data show CDR1 as MNHEY and CDR2 as SMNVEV (reference sequence). The CDR3 is 17 residues long. V lost 0 bases and J 8 bases, leaving 22 bases between the germline ends.

This clonotype came up a few times. V gene TRBV9 combines with J gene TRBJ2-1; no firm D call. Deletions cut 3 bases from V and 8 bases from J, with 6 bases between. This CDR3 has 11 residues. The germline V gene encodes CDR1 SGDLS and CDR2 YYNGEE. The CDR3 here is CASSDHYEQFF. The CDR3 nucleotides read TGTGCCAGCAGCGACCACTATGAGCAGTTCTTC.

The chain uses TRBV18 and TRBJ2-5; no definite D call. The DNA matches TRBJ2-7 better at its end, which makes the J call doubtful. This CDR3 spans 13 amino acids. CDR1 is KGHSH, CDR2 LQKENI, per germline. CDR3 sequence: CASSPQDNYEQYF. The CDR3 bases are TGTGCCAGCTCACCACAAGACAACTACGAGCAGTACTTC.

This rearrangement joins TRBV9 to TRBJ2-7, with TRBD1 identical over 7 bases. The length of the CDR3 is 14 residues. Germline-derived CDR1 and CDR2 are SGDLS and YYNGEE. V lost 2 bases to trimming and J lost 5 bases; unmatched junction nucleotides: 7. The CDR3 spells CASSVTGTANEQYF. The CDR3 DNA sequence: TGTGCCAGCAGCGTGACCGGGACAGCCAACGAGCAGTACTTC. Together with reference TRBV9 and TRBJ2-7, the CDR3 gives the full variable domain: DSGVTQTPKHLITATGQRVTLRCSPRSGDLSVYWYQQSLDQGLQFLIQYYNGEERAKGNILERFSAQQFPDLHSELNLSSLELGDSALYFCASSVTGTANEQYFGPGTRLTVT.

The V and J genes are TRBV27 and TRBJ1-2; 9 bases map to TRBD1. The CDR3 is 15 residues long. The V gene end was trimmed by 4 bases and the J gene end by 0 bases; junction bases not matched to a gene: 3. Germline assignment: CDR1 MNHEY and CDR2 SMNVEV (reference sequence). The CDR3 DNA reads TGTGCCAGCAGTTCCCGGACAGGGGCTAACTATGGCTACACCTTC. It is translated as CASSSRTGANYGYTF.

This CDR3 is CATKDGRYGYTF. The CDR3 coding sequence is TGTGCCACCAAGGACGGGAGATATGGCTACACCTTC. This rearrangement joins TRBV12-3 or TRBV12-4 to TRBJ1-2; D unclear. Trimming left V 10 bases short and J 5 bases short, with 14 bases between. This CDR3 is built from 12 residues.

The J gene is TRBJ2-1, the V gene TRBV19, with 8 bases identical to TRBD2. Germline lookup yields CDR1 LNHDA and CDR2 SQIVND (reference sequence). The CDR3 length is 15 residues. The V segment lost 3 bases and the J segment 2 bases; nucleotides outside the gene matches: 3. This CDR3 reads CASSMGLVTYNEQFF. The CDR3 nucleotides are TGTGCCAGTAGTATGGGACTAGTAACCTACAATGAGCAGTTCTTC.